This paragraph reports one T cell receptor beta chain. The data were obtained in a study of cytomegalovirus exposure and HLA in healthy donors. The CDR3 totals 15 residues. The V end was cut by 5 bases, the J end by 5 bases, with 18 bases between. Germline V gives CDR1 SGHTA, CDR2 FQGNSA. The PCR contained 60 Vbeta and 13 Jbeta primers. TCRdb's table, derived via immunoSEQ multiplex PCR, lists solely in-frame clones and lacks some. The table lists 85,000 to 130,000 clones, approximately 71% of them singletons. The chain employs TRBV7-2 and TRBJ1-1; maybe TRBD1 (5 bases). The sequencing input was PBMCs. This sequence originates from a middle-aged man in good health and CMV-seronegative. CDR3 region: CASSLGGLVGTEAFF. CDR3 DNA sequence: TGTGCCAGCAGCCTCGGGGGATTAGTGGGGACTGAAGCTTTCTTT.